The source of this T cell receptor (beta chain) is a study of monozygotic twins with cystic fibrosis. Clones were sequenced by immunoSEQ multiplex PCR, and TCRdb holds only the in-frame ones, with some missing. Counted here are roughly 28,000 clones, approximately 86% occurring once; the ten biggest clones make up just under 0.9%. Sequenced: blood. The TCR was taken from a girl aged 2 to 10 with cystic fibrosis.

CDR3 nucleotides: TGTGCCAGCAGCTGGGTCGAACACGGCTACACCTTC. Its translation is CASSWVEHGYTF. The V call is TRBV5-6, the J call TRBJ1-2; D not resolved. From germline, CDR1 is SGHDT and CDR2 YYEEEE. Between the trimmed V and J ends, which lost 3 bases and 8 bases, there was a span of 11 bases. The length of the CDR3 is 12 residues.